The present T cell receptor (beta chain) was sequenced within a study of identical twins. From the 5' RACE reads, TCRdb called clonotypes with MiXCR, one entry per CDR3 protein. The repertoire consists of hundreds of thousands of distinct CDR3 sequences, with 8.6% occurring once and the leading ten covering 0.98%. The CDR3 is 14 amino acids. Trimming pared 7 bases from V and 2 bases from J, leaving 14 bases between. Germline CDR1 MNHNS, CDR2 SASEGT. This clonotype has a count of ten or more. This sample also belongs to another study, concerning yellow fever vaccine responses in identical twins.

This TCR derives from a woman aged 18-30 years in good health. Sequencing was carried out using PBMCs. This sequence joins TRBV6-1 and TRBJ1-1; D perhaps matches TRBD1 (6 bases). The CDR3 protein is CASNSRGANTEAFF. The CDR3 DNA follows: TGTGCCAGCAACTCCAGGGGCGCCAACACTGAAGCTTTCTTT.